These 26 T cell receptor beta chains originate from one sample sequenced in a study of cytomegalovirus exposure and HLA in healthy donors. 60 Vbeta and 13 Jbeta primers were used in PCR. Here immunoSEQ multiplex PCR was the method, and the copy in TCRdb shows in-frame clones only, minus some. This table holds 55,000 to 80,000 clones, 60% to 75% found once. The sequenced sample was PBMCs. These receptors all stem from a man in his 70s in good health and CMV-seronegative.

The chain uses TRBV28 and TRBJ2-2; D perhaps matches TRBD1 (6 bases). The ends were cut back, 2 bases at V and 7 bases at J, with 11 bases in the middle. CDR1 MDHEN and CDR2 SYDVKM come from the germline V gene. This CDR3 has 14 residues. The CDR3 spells CASSLTGIGGELFF. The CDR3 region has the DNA TGTGCCAGCAGTTTAACAGGGATCGGCGGGGAGCTGTTTTTT.

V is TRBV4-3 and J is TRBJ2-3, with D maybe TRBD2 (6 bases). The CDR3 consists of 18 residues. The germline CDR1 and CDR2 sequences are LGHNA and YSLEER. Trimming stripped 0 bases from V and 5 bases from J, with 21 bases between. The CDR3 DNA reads TGCGCCAGCAGCCAAGACATCGCCCAGACGGGAGTCGTAGATACGCAGTATTTT. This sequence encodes CASSQDIAQTGVVDTQYF.

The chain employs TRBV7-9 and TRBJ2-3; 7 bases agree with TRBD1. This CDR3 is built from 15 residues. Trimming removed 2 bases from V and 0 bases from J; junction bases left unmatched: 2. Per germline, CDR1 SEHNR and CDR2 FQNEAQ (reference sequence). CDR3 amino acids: CASSLSGQSTDTQYF. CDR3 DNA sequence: TGTGCCAGCAGCTTATCGGGACAGAGCACAGATACGCAGTATTTT.

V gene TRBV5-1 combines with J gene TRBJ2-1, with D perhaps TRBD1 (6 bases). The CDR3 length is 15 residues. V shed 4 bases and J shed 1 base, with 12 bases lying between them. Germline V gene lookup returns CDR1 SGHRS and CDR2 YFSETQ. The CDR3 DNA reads TGCGCCAGCAGCCAGGGGACGGCGTCCTACAATGAGCAGTTCTTC. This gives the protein CASSQGTASYNEQFF.

This CDR3 is CASSLGGLAGARETQYF. In DNA form, the CDR3 reads TGTGCCAGCAGCTTAGGAGGCCTAGCGGGGGCAAGGGAGACCCAGTACTTC. The rearrangement links TRBV7-6 to TRBJ2-5; 10 bases match TRBD2. CDR1 SGHVS and CDR2 FNYEAQ come from the germline V gene. V lost 1 base, J lost 5 bases, and 10 bases stayed unmatched. The CDR3 has 17 amino acids. The whole variable domain, filled in from reference TRBV7-6 and TRBJ2-5, reads GAGVSQSPRYKVTKRGQDVALRCDPISGHVSLYWYRQALGQGPEFLTYFNYEAQQDKSGLPNDRFSAERPEGSISTLTIQRTEQRDSAMYRCASSLGGLAGARETQYFGPGTRLLVL.

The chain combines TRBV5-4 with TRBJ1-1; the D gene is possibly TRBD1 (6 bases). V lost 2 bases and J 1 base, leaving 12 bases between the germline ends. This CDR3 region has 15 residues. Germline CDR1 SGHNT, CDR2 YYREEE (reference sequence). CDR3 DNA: TGTGCCAGCAGCTTAGGGCAGGGGAGGAACACTGAAGCTTTCTTT. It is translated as CASSLGQGRNTEAFF.

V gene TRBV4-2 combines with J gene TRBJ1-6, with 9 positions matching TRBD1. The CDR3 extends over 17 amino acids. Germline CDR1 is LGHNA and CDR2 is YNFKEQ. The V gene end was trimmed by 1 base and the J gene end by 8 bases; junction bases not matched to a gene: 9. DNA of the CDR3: TGTGCCAGCAGCCAAGCCGTACAGGGGGCTAACGATTCACCCCTCCACTTT. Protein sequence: CASSQAVQGANDSPLHF.

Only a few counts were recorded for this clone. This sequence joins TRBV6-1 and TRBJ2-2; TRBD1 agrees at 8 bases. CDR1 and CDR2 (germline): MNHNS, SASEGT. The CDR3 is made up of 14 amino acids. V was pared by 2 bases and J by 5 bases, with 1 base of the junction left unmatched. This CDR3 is CASSETGGTGELFF. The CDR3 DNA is TGTGCCAGCAGTGAAACAGGGGGAACCGGGGAGCTGTTTTTT.

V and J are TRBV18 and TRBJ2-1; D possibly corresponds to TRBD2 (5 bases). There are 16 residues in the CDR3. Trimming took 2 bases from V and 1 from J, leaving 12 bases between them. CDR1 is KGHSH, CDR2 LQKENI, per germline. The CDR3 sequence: CASSPYAGMSYNEQFF. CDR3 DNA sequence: TGTGCCAGCTCACCATACGCGGGTATGTCCTACAATGAGCAGTTCTTC.

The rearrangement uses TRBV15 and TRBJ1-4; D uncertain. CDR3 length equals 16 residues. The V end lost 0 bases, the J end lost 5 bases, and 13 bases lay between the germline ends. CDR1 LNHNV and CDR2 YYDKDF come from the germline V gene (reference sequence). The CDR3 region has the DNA TGTGCCACCAGCAGAGATCTCGAGGGTTTAAATGAAAAACTGTTTTTT. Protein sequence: CATSRDLEGLNEKLFF.

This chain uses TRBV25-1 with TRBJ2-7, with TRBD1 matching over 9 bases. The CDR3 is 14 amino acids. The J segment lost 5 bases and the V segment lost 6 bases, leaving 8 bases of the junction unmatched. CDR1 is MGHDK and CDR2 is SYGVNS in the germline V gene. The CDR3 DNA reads TGTGCCAGCAGCGGGGACAGGGATGCCCACGAGCAGTACTTC. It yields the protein CASSGDRDAHEQYF.

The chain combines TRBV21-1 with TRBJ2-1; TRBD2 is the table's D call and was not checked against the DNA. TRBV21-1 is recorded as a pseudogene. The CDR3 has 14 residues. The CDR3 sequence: CASSTCGGVNEQFF. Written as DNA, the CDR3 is TGTGCCAGCAGCACCTGCGGAGGGGTCAATGAGCAGTTCTTC.

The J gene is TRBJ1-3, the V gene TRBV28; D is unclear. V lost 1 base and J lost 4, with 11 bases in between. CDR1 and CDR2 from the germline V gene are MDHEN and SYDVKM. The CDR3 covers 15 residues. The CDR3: CASSLSRVTGNTIYF. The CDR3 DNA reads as TGTGCCAGCAGTTTATCGCGAGTTACCGGAAACACCATATATTTT.

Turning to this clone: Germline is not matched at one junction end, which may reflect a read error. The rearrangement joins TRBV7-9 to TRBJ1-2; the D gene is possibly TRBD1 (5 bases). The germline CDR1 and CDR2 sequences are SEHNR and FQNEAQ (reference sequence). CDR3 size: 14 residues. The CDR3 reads CSSSPWGSNYGYTF. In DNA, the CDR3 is TGTTCCAGCAGCCCCTGGGGCAGTAACTATGGCTACACCTTC.

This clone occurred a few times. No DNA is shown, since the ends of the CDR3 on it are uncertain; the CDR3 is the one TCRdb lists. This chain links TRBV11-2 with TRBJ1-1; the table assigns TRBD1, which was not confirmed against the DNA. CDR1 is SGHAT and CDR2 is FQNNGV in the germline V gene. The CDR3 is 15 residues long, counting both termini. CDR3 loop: CASSLAWGQGTSAVF.

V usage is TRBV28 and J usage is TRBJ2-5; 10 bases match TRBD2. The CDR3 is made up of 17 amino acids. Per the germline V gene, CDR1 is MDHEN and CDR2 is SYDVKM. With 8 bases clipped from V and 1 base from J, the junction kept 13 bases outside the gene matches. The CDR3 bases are TGTGCCAGCTCCGGGGGCTTCCTAGCGGGGGCCCAAGAGACCCAGTACTTC. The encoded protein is CASSGGFLAGAQETQYF.

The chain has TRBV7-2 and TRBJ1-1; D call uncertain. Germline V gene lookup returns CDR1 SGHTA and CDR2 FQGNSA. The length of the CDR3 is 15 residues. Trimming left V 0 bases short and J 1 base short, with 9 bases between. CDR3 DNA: TGTGCCAGCAGCTTAGCGCGGGCCGCGAACACTGAAGCTTTCTTT. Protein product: CASSLARAANTEAFF.

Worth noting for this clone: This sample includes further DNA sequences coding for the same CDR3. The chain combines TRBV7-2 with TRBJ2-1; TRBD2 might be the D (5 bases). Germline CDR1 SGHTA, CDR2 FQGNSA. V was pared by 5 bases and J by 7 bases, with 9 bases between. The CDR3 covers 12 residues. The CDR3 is CASSPGLNEQFF. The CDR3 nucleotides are TGTGCCAGCAGCCCGGGGTTGAATGAGCAGTTCTTC.

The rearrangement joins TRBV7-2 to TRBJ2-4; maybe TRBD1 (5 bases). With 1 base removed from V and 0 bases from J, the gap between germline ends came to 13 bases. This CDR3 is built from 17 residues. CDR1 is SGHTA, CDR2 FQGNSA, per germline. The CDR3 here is CASSLVSRAVAKNIQYF. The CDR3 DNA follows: TGTGCCAGCAGCTTAGTCAGCAGGGCTGTAGCCAAAAACATTCAGTACTTC.

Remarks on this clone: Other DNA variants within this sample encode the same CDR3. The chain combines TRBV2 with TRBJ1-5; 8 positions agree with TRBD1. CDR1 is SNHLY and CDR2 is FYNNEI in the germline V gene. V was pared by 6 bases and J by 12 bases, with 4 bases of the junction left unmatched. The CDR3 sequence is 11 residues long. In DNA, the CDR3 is TGTGCCAGCAGCGTTGGGACAGGCCAGCATTTT. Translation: CASSVGTGQHF.

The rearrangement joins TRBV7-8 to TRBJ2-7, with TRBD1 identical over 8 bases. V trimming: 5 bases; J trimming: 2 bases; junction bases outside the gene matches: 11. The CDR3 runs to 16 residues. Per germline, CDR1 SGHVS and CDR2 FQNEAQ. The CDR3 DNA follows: TGTGCCAGCAGCCTGCCCCGGACAGGGCAAGCCTACGAGCAGTACTTC. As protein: CASSLPRTGQAYEQYF.

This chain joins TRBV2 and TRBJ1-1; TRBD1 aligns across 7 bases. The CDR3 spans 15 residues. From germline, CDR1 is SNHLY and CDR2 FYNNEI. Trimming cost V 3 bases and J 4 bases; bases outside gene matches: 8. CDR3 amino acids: CASSEEGALGTEAFF. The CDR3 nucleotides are TGTGCCAGCAGTGAGGAGGGGGCGCTTGGCACTGAAGCTTTCTTT.

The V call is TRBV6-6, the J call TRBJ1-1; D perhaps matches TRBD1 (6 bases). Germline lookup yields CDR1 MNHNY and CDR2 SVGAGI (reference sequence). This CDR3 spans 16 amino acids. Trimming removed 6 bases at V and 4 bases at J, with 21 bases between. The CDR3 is CASRPDGGGRGTEAFF. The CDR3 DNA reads TGTGCCAGCAGGCCCGATGGGGGCGGCCGAGGCACTGAAGCTTTCTTT.

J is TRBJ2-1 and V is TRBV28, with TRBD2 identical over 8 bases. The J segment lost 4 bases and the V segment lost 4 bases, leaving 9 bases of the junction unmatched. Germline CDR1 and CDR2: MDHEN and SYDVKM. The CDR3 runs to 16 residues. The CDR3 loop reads CASSSSQAGDYNEQFF. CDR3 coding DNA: TGTGCCAGCAGTTCTAGCCAAGCGGGGGATTACAATGAGCAGTTCTTC.

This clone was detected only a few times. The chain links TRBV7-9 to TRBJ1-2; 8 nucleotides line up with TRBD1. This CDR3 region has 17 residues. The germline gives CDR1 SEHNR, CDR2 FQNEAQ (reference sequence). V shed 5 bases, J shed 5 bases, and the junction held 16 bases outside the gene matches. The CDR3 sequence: CASSTHSGTGLFYGYTF. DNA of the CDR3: TGTGCCAGCAGCACGCACTCCGGGACAGGCCTCTTTTATGGCTACACCTTC.

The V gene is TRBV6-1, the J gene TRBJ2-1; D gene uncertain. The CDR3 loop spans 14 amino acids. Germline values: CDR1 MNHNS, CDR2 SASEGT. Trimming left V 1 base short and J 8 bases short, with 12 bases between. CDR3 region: CASSEVHIAYEQFF. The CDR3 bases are TGTGCCAGCAGTGAAGTTCACATAGCCTATGAGCAGTTCTTC.